Each of the 14 T cell receptor beta chains below was sequenced from the same sample in a study of T-cell reconstitution after alpha-beta-depleted transplantation in children. The authors prepared the TCRbeta library with unique molecular identifiers. TCRdb analysed the PCR reads with MiXCR anew, one entry per CDR3 protein. The sample consists of under 250,000 distinct CDR3 sequences, about 24% of them appearing once. Sequencing was performed on PBMCs, mostly from graft donor cells, taken 360 days after TCRalphabeta/CD19-depleted stem cell transplant. The origin of the receptors is a female patient between 2 and 15 years old who had a stem cell transplant for congenital amegakaryocytic thrombocytopenia, so the T cells may come from the graft donor.

There are a few counts of this clonotype. The chain uses TRBV5-1 and TRBJ2-3; weak D call: TRBD2 (6 bases). The CDR3 sequence is 15 residues long. V lost 3 bases and J lost 6, with 17 bases in between. The germline CDR1 and CDR2 sequences are SGHRS and YFSETQ. The CDR3 reads CASSWTSGRGDTQYF. CDR3 nucleotides: TGCGCCAGCAGCTGGACGAGCGGGCGTGGGGATACGCAGTATTTT.

The chain combines TRBV12-3 or TRBV12-4 with TRBJ1-1; D possibly corresponds to TRBD1 (5 bases). CDR3 length equals 16 residues. V gave up 1 base and J gave up 0 bases, with 12 bases separating them. As DNA, the CDR3 is TGTGCCAGCAGTTTAGTCGGGGCATGGGTGAACACTGAAGCTTTCTTT. The encoded protein is CASSLVGAWVNTEAFF.

This clonotype was counted only a few times. This chain joins TRBV11-2 and TRBJ1-4; no clear D gene. The ends were cut back, 5 bases at V and 0 bases at J, with 7 bases in the middle. Germline values: CDR1 SGHAT, CDR2 FQNNGV. CDR3 size: 14 residues. CDR3 loop: CASSPGSTNEKLFF. The CDR3 nucleotides read TGTGCCAGCAGCCCAGGATCAACTAATGAAAAACTGTTTTTT.

The chain recombines TRBV5-1 with TRBJ1-1; no firm D call. Germline assignment: CDR1 SGHRS and CDR2 YFSETQ. This CDR3 contains 14 residues. V shed 4 bases and J shed 4 bases, with 14 bases lying between them. The CDR3 loop is CASSGTDVATEAFF. CDR3 DNA: TGCGCCAGCAGCGGAACGGACGTTGCCACTGAAGCTTTCTTT.

This clonotype turned up a few times. V gene TRBV20-1 combines with J gene TRBJ2-5, with 9 nucleotides matching TRBD2. This CDR3 has 15 amino acids. The junction had 13 bases not matched to a gene; V was cut back by 6 bases and J by 5 bases. Germline loops: CDR1 DFQATT, CDR2 SNEGSKA (reference sequence). CDR3 nucleotide sequence: TGCAGTGCGACTCTAGCGGGAAAGCATGTCGAGACCCAGTACTTC. Translated, it gives CSATLAGKHVETQYF.

This clonotype was counted a few times. This sequence joins TRBV4-3 and TRBJ2-3; D is unclear. V lost 4 bases and J 2 bases, leaving 10 bases between the germline ends. The germline gives CDR1 LGHNA, CDR2 YSLEER. This CDR3 has 14 amino acids. The CDR3 DNA reads TGCGCCAGCAGCCCAGAGACTTACACAGATACGCAGTATTTT. Protein: CASSPETYTDTQYF.

The chain is built from TRBV21-1 and TRBJ2-5; the listed D gene, TRBD1, was not tested against the DNA. TRBV21-1 constitutes a pseudogene. The CDR3 has 16 amino acids. The CDR3 coding sequence is TGTGCCAGCAGCAAGGACAGGGGCAGGGATCAAGAGACCCAGTACTTC. Residues: CASSKDRGRDQETQYF.

Only a few counts were recorded for this clonotype. The chain carries TRBV15 and TRBJ2-7; D gene uncertain. The CDR3 has 17 amino acids. Germline CDR1 and CDR2: LNHNV and YYDKDF (reference sequence). Trimming removed 1 base from V and 1 base from J, with 17 bases in between. In DNA, the CDR3 is TGTGCCACCAGCAGAGTCCGTCGACCCTTGTTTTCCTACGAGCAGTACTTC. Encoded protein: CATSRVRRPLFSYEQYF.

The chain links TRBV15 to TRBJ2-6; no reliable D call. From germline, CDR1 is LNHNV and CDR2 YYDKDF (reference sequence). This CDR3 has 15 amino acids. The V end was cut by 0 bases, the J end by 3 bases, with 6 bases between. The CDR3 reads CATSRDMVGANVLTF. The CDR3 coding sequence is TGTGCCACCAGCAGAGATATGGTTGGGGCCAACGTCCTGACTTTC. Combining the CDR3 with reference TRBV15 and TRBJ2-6 gives the whole variable domain DAMVIQNPRYQVTQFGKPVTLSCSQTLNHNVMYWYQQKSSQAPKLLFHYYDKDFNNEADTPDNFQSRRPNTSFCFLDIRSPGLGDTAMYLCATSRDMVGANVLTFGAGSRLTVL.

The DNA for the CDR3 is TGTGCCATCGGCGGGGGAGCAAATGAAAAACTGTTTTTT. As protein: CAIGGGANEKLFF. The rearrangement joins TRBV10-3 to TRBJ1-4; TRBD1 is a possible D gene (5 bases). The ends were cut back, 8 bases at V and 5 bases at J, with 12 bases in the middle. Per germline, CDR1 ENHRY and CDR2 SYGVKD. CDR3 length equals 13 residues.

The rearrangement uses TRBV28 and TRBJ2-5, with D unresolved. V was pared by 4 bases and J by 3 bases, with 15 bases between. Looked up from germline, CDR1 is MDHEN and CDR2 is SYDVKM. This CDR3 comprises 15 residues. In DNA form, the CDR3 reads TGTGCCAGCAGTTCACTCCGGGTCAGCGAAGAGACCCAGTACTTC. It translates to CASSSLRVSEETQYF.

This clonotype was picked up many times. J is TRBJ2-1 and V is TRBV28, with D tentatively TRBD2 (6 bases). V was clipped by 6 bases and J by 14 bases, with 17 bases between them. The CDR3 length is 12 residues. The germline V gene encodes CDR1 MDHEN and CDR2 SYDVKM. CDR3 residues: CASRGQGREEFF. The CDR3 DNA reads as TGTGCCAGCAGAGGTCAGGGAAGGGAGGAGTTCTTC.

This clonotype was observed many times. The chain combines TRBV3-1 with TRBJ2-7; no clear D. Germline CDR1 reads LGHDT; CDR2 reads YNNKEL (reference sequence). With 1 base removed from V and 6 bases from J, the gap between germline ends came to 7 bases. The CDR3 is 12 residues long. CDR3 sequence: CASSQGRFEQYF. The CDR3 DNA is TGTGCCAGCAGCCAAGGTCGGTTCGAGCAGTACTTC.

This clonotype appeared many times. The chain uses TRBV12-3 or TRBV12-4 and TRBJ2-7, with D unclear. Trimming took off 0 bases at V and 5 bases at J, with 8 bases between the two ends. The CDR3 is 13 residues long. The CDR3 DNA is TGTGCCAGCAGTTTAGCGATTACTAACGAGCAGTACTTC. This encodes CASSLAITNEQYF.